This TCR beta chain appears in the sequencing data of a study of shared clonotypes between healthy human individuals. CDR1 and CDR2 from the germline V gene are LGHNA and YSLEER. The length of the CDR3 is 14 residues. V lost 4 bases and J 5 bases, leaving 14 bases between the germline ends. Assay used: immunoSEQ multiplex PCR; TCRdb lists only in-frame clones, some missing. The table shows about 1.4 million clones, with more than 95% occurring only once. Study findings and constraints: Clonotypes shared by all four sorted-subset donors had higher generation probabilities than non-shared clonotypes. Naive CD4 clonotypes were shared across a handful of donors at about 5%.

In regard to this clone: Its antigen is not known.

The study separated CD4+ cells into CD45RA+ naive and CD45RA-negative memory subsets. Sequenced material: naive CD4+ T cells sorted from blood. Indicated subset: CD45RA+ positively selected. The receptor was derived from a young man in good health. V gene TRBV4-3 combines with J gene TRBJ1-1; D unresolved. This CDR3 is CASSPGGRRTEAFF. CDR3 sequence (DNA): TGCGCCAGCAGCCCCGGCGGACGTAGGACTGAAGCTTTCTTT.